This TCR beta chain emerged from a study of T cell responses to AZD1222 COVID-19 vaccine. Trimming took 3 bases from V and 2 from J, leaving 8 bases between them. Per germline, CDR1 KGHDR and CDR2 SFDVKD. The CDR3 totals 14 residues. The table came from immunoSEQ multiplex PCR; TCRdb's copy has only in-frame clones and leaves some out. This repertoire shows 120,000 to 150,000 clones, roughly 88% found once; its top ten account for 1.9%. Sequenced material: peripheral blood, taken 28 days after the second AZD1222 dose. This chain links TRBV24-1 with TRBJ2-3; no clear D gene. The origin of this receptor is an adult who received the AZD1222 COVID-19 vaccine. The CDR3 is CATSDPPPTDTQYF. The CDR3 region has the DNA TGTGCCACCAGTGATCCCCCCCCCACAGATACGCAGTATTTT.